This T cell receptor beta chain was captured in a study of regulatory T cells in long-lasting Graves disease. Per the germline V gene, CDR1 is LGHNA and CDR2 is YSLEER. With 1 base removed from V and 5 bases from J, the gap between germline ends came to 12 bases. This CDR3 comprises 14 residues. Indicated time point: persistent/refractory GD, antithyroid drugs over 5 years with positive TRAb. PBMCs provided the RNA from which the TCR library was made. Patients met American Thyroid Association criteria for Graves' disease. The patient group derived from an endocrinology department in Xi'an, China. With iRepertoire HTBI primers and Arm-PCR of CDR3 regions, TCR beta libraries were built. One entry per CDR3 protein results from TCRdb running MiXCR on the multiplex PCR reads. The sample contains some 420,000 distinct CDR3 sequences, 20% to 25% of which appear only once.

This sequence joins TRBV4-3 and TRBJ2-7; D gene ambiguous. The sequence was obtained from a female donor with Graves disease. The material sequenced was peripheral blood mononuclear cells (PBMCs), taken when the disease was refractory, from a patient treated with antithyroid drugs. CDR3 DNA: TGCGCCAGCAGCCAAGTGGTGGGGTTGGACGAGCAGTACTTC. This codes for CASSQVVGLDEQYF.